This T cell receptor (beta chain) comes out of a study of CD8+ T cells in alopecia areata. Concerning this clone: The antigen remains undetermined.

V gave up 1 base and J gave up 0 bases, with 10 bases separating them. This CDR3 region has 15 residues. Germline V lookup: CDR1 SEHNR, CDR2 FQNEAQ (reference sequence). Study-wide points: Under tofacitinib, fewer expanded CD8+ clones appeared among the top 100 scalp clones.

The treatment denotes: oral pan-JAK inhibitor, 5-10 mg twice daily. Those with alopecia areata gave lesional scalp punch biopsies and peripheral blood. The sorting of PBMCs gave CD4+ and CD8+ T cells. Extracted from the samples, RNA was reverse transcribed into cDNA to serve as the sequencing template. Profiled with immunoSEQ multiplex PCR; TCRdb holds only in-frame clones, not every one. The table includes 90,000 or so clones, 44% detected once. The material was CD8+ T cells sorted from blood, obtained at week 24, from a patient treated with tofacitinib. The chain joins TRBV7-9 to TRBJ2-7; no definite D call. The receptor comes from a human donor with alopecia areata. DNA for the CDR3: TGTGCCAGCAGCTTAGGCGAGTTCAACTCCTACGAGCAGTACTTC. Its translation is CASSLGEFNSYEQYF.